Sequencing of this T cell receptor beta chain was carried out in a study of blood T cells in healthy people across ages. General study results and limits: Per million T cells, the diversity of TCR beta decreased roughly linearly as age advanced. Unknown CMV status may confound age-related changes in expanded clones.

A second PCR, run for about 7 to 11 cycles, used a sample-barcoded 5' primer plus a J-beta primer mix. TCRdb re-analysed the 5' RACE reads in MiXCR, keeping a single row per CDR3 protein. The sample carries hundreds of thousands of distinct CDR3 sequences, roughly 44% recorded once. This clonotype was observed a handful of times. The antigen is unknown. The CDR3 has 15 amino acids. Germline V gene data show CDR1 as PRHDT and CDR2 as FYEKMQ (reference sequence). The V end lost 1 base, the J end lost 1 base, and 10 bases lay between the germline ends. The sample consisted of blood. The chain couples TRBV13 to TRBJ2-5; D gene ambiguous. This TCR derives from a man between 60 and 70 years old in good health. CDR3 sequence reads: CASSLARAFQETQYF. As DNA, the CDR3 is TGTGCCAGCAGCTTAGCCCGGGCATTCCAAGAGACCCAGTACTTC.